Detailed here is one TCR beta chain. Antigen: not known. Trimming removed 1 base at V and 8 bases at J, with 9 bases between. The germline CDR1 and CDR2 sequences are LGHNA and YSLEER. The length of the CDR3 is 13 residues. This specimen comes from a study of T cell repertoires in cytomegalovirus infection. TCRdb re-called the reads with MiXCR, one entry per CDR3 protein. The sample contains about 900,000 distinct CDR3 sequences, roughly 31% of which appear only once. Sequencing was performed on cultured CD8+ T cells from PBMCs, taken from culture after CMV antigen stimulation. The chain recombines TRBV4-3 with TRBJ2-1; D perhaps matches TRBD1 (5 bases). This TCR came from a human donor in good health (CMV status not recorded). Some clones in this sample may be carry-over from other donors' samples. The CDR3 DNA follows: TGCGCCAGCAGCCAAGTTCTGGGGCATGAGCAGTTCTTC. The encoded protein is CASSQVLGHEQFF.